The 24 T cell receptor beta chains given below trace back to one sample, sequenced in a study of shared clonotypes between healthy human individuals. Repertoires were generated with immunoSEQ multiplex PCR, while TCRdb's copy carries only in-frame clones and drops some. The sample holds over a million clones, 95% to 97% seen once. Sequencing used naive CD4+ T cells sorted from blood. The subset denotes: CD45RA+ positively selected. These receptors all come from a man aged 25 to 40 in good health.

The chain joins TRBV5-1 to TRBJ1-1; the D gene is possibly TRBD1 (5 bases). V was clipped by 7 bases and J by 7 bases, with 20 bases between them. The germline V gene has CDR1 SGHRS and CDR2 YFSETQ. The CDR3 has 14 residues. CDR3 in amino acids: CASAALQDLGEAFF. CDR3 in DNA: TGCGCCAGCGCGGCTTTACAGGATCTCGGTGAAGCTTTCTTT.

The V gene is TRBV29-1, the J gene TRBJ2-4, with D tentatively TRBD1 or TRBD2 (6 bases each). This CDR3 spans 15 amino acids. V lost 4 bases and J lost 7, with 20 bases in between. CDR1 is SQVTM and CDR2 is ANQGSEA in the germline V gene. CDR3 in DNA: TGCAGCGTTGCCGCCGGGGGCGAGGAGTTGAACATTCAGTACTTC. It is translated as CSVAAGGEELNIQYF.

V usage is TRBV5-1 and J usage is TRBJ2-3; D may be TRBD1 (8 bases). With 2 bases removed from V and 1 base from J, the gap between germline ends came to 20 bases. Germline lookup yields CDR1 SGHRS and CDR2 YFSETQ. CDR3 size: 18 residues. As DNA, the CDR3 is TGCGCCAGCAGCTTTGGACAGGGAGGGAGGTTCGGCACAGATACGCAGTATTTT. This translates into CASSFGQGGRFGTDTQYF.

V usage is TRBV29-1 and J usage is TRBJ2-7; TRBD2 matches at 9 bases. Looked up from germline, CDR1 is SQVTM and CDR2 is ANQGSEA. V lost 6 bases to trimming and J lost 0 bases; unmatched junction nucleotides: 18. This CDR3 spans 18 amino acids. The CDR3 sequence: CSVSLPLFRSGSSYEQYF. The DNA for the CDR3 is TGCAGCGTCTCATTGCCTCTCTTCCGTAGCGGGAGCTCCTACGAGCAGTACTTC.

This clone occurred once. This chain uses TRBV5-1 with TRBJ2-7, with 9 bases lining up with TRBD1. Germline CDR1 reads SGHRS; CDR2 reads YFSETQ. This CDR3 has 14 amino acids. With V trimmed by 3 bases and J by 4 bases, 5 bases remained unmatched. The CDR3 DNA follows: TGCGCCAGCAGCTCCGGGACAGGGCCGTACGAGCAGTACTTC. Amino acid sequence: CASSSGTGPYEQYF.

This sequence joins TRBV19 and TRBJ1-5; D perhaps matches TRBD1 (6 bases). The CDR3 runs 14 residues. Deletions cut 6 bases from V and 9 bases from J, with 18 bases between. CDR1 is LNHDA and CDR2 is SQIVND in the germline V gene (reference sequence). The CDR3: CASSTGTPAGPQHF. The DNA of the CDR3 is TGTGCCAGTAGCACCGGGACACCCGCCGGGCCCCAGCATTTT. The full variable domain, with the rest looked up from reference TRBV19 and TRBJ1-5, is DGGITQSPKYLFRKEGQNVTLSCEQNLNHDAMYWYRQDPGQGLRLIYYSQIVNDFQKGDIAEGYSVSREKKESFPLTVTSAQKNPTAFYLCASSTGTPAGPQHFGDGTRLSIL.

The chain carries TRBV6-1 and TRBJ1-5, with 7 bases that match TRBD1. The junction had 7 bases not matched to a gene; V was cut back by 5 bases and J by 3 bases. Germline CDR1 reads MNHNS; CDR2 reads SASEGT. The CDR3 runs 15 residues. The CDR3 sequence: CASSLDRAANQPQHF. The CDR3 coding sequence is TGTGCCAGCAGTTTAGACAGGGCCGCCAATCAGCCCCAGCATTTT.

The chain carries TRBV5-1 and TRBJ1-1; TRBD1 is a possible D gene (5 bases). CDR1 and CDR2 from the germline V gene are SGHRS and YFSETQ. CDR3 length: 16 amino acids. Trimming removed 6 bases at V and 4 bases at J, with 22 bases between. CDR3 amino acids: CASTPGNSQSGTEAFF. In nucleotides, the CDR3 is TGCGCCAGCACCCCAGGGAACAGTCAGTCGGGCACTGAAGCTTTCTTT.

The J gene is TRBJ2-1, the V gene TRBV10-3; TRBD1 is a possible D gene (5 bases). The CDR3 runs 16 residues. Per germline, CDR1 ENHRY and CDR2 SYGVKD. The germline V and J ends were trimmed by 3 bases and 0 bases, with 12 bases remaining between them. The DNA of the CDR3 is TGTGCCATCAGTGACCACAGGTTGAGCTCCTACAATGAGCAGTTCTTC. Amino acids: CAISDHRLSSYNEQFF.

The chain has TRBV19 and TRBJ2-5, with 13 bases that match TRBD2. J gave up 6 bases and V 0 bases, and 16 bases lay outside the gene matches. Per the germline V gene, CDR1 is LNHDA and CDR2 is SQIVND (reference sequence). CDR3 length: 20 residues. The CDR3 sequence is CASSIDRAGTSGIPRKTQYF. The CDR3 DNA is TGTGCCAGTAGTATAGATCGCGCCGGGACTAGCGGGATCCCAAGGAAGACCCAGTACTTC.

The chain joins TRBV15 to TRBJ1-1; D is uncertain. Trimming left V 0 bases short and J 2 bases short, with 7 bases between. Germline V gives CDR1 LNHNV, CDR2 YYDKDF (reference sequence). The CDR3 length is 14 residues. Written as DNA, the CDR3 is TGTGCCACCAGCAGAGACGAGCATAACACTGAAGCTTTCTTT. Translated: CATSRDEHNTEAFF.

The CDR3 DNA is TGTGCCAGCAGTGGCCCGACTAGCTACGAGCAGTACTTC. Translating it yields CASSGPTSYEQYF. The chain joins TRBV6-5 to TRBJ2-7; maybe TRBD2 (6 bases). This CDR3 contains 13 residues. The V gene's germline CDR1 is MNHEY and CDR2 SVGAGI. The V and J ends lost 5 bases and 3 bases respectively, with 11 bases between them.

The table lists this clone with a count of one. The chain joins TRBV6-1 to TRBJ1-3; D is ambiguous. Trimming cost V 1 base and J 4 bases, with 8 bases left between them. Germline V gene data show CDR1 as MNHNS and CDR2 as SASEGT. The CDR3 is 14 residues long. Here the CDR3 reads CASSEGWSGNTIYF. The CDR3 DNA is TGTGCCAGCAGTGAAGGGTGGTCCGGAAACACCATATATTTT.

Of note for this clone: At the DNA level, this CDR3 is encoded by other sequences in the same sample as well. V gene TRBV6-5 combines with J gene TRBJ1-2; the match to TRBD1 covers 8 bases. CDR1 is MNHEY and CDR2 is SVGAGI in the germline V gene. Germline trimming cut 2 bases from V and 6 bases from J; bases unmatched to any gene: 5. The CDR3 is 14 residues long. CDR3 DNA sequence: TGTGCCAGCAGTTACCTTGACAGGGGAGATGGCTACACCTTC. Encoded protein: CASSYLDRGDGYTF.

The CDR3 DNA follows: TGTGCCAGCAGTTTAGGGTCAATCGAGCAGTACTTC. This encodes CASSLGSIEQYF. The chain joins TRBV28 to TRBJ2-7; D not resolved. The CDR3 contains 12 residues. Trimming took off 2 bases at V and 6 bases at J, with 8 bases between the two ends. In germline, CDR1 is MDHEN, CDR2 SYDVKM.

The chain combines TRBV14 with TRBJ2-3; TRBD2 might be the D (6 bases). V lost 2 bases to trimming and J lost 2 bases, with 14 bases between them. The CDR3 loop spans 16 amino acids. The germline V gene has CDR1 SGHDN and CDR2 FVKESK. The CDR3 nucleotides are TGTGCCAGCAGCCAATGGGCTAGCGATGACACAGATACGCAGTATTTT. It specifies CASSQWASDDTDTQYF.

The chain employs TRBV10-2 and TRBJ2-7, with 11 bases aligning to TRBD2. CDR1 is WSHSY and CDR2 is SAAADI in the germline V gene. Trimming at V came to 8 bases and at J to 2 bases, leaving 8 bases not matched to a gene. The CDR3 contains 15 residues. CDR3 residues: CASSLRLAGTYEQYF. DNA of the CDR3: TGCGCCAGCTCACTTCGACTAGCGGGGACCTACGAGCAGTACTTC.

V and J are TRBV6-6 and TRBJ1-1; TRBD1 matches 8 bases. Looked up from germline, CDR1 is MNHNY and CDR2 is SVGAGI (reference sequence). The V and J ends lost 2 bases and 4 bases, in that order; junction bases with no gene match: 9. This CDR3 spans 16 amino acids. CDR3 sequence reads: CASSYAQGASGTEAFF. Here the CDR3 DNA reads TGTGCCAGCAGTTACGCGCAGGGGGCGTCGGGCACTGAAGCTTTCTTT.

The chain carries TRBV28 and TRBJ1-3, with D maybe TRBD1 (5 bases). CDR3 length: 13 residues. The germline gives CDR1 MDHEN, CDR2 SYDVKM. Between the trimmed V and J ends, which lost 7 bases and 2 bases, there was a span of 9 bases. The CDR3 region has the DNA TGTGCCAGCAACCGGGACCCTGGAAACACCATATATTTT. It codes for CASNRDPGNTIYF.

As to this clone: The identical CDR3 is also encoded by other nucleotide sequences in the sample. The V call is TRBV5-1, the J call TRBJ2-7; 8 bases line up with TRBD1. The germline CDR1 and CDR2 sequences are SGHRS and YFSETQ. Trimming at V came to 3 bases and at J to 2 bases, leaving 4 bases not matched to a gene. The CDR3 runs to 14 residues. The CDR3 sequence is CASSSTGATYEQYF. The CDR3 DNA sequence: TGCGCCAGCAGCTCGACAGGGGCGACCTACGAGCAGTACTTC.

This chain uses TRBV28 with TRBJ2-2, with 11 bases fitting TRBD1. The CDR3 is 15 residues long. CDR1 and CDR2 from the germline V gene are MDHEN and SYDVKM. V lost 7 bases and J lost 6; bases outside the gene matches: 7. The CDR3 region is CASTLAGQGAGELFF. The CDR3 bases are TGTGCCAGCACCTTAGCGGGACAGGGGGCCGGGGAGCTGTTTTTT.

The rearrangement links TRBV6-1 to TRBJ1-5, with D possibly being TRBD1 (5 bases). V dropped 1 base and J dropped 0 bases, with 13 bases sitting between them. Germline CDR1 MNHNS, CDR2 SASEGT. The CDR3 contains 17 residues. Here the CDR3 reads CASSEGWGTYSNQPQHF. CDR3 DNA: TGTGCCAGCAGTGAAGGTTGGGGGACTTATAGCAATCAGCCCCAGCATTTT.

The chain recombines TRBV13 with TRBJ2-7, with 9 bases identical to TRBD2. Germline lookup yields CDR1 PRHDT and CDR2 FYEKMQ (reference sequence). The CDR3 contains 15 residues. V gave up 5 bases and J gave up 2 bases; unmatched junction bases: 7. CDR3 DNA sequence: TGTGCCAGCAGCCCGTTAGCGGGAGTCACCTACGAGCAGTACTTC. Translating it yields CASSPLAGVTYEQYF.

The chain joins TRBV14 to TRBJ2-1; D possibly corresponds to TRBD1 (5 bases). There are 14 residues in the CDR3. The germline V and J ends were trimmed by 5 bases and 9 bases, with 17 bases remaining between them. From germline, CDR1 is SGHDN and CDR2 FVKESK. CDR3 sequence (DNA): TGTGCCAGCAGCTTTCTAGGGGTCGGATCTGAGCAGTTCTTC. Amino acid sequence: CASSFLGVGSEQFF.